The TCR beta chain described here comes from a study of cytomegalovirus exposure and HLA in healthy donors. Across the study: A preliminary data release comprised 80 million to 95 million unique TCRs obtained from HLA-typed donors.

The CDR3 sequence is 14 residues long. V was shortened by 7 bases and J by 1 base, with 11 bases between the two germline ends. Germline V gene sequence: CDR1 MNHEY, CDR2 SVGAGI. The study ran its PCR with 60 Vbeta and 13 Jbeta primers. Per the original methods: The count from a later analysis was 79 million or so unique TCR beta chains, approximately 9.9 million of them shared. TCRdb's copy holds only in-frame clones and misses some; the assay was immunoSEQ multiplex PCR. V and J calls and clone size are copied from that table; D and trimming were computed from the DNA. This sample yields about 110,000 clones, of which under 85% are seen a single time; 4% to 5.5% belongs to the top ten.

The chain joins TRBV6-5 to TRBJ1-5; D ambiguous. Sequenced material: PBMCs. The clonotype originates from a man younger than 40 in good health and CMV-seropositive. CDR3 sequence reads: CASTSRVSNQPQHF. The CDR3 nucleotides read TGTGCCAGCACCTCACGCGTAAGCAATCAGCCCCAGCATTTT.